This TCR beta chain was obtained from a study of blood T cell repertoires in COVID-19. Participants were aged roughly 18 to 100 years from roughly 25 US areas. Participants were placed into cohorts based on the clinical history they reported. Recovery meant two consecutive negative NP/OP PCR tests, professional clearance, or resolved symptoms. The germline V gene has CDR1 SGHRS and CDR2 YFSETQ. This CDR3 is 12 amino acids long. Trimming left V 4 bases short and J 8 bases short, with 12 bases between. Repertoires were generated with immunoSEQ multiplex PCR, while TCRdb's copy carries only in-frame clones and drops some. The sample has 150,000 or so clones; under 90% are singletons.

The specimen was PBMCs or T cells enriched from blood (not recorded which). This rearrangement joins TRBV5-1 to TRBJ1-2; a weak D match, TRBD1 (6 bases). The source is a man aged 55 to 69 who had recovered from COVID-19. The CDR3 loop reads CASSETGKGYTF. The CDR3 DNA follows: TGCGCCAGCAGCGAAACAGGGAAAGGCTACACCTTC.